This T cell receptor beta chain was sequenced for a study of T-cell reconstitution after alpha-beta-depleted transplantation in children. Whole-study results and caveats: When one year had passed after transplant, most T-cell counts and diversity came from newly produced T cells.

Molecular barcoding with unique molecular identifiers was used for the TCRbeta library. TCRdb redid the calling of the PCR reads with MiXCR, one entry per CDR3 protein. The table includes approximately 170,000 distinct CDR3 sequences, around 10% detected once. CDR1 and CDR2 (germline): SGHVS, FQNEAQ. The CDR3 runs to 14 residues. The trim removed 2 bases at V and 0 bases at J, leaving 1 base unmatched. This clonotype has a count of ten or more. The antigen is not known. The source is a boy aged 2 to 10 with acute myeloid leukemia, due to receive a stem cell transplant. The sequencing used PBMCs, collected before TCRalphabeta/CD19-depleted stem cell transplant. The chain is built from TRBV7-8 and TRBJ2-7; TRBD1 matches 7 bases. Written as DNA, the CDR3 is TGTGCCAGCAGCTTAAGGGACAGCTCCTACGAGCAGTACGTC. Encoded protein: CASSLRDSSYEQYV.